This is a list of T cell receptor beta chains from one sample in a study of cytomegalovirus exposure and HLA in healthy donors. Using immunoSEQ multiplex PCR, the repertoire was profiled, and TCRdb retains in-frame clones only, with some absent. Of around 110,000 clones in the sample, roughly nine tenths are singletons; the top ten hold 1.8%. The sample was PBMCs. The receptor set was obtained from a woman aged 18 to 35 in good health and CMV-seropositive. Each CDR3 is given with its conserved first and last residue. D genes are given only for firm matches. The listing skips clone size in some rows; elsewhere it reads once, few, many or a size class.

-	TRBV18	TRBJ2-6	-	TGTGCCAGCTCACTCTACCGGGACACCCTCCCGGGGGCCAACGTCCTGACTTTC	CASSLYRDTLPGANVLTF
-	TRBV28	TRBJ1-2	-	TGTGCCAGCAGGGAGATTAACTATGGCTACACCTTC	CASREINYGYTF
-	TRBV6-5	TRBJ2-1	-	TGTGCCAGCGGCCCGCAGTACAATGAGCAGTTCTTC	CASGPQYNEQFF
-	TRBV4-3	TRBJ1-1	-	TGCGCCAGCAGCCAAGGACACTACACTGAAGCTTTCTTT	CASSQGHYTEAFF
-	TRBV28	TRBJ1-1	TRBD1	TGTGCCAGCATTACCCGACAGGGTTCTTACACTGAAGCTTTCTTT	CASITRQGSYTEAFF
-	TRBV5-1	TRBJ1-2	-	TGCGCCATCCGGAGAGTCGATGCCTTCTATGGCTACACCTTC	CAIRRVDAFYGYTF
-	TRBV9	TRBJ1-5	-	TGTGCCAGCAGCCCCCATGATGCGGGCAATCAGCCCCAGCATTTT	CASSPHDAGNQPQHF
-	TRBV19	TRBJ1-6	-	TGTGCCAGTAGCCCGCCCAATCGCGGCAACTCCTATAATTCACCCCTCCACTTT	CASSPPNRGNSYNSPLHF
-	TRBV14	TRBJ1-3	-	TGTGCCAGCAGCCCCAGCTCTGGAAACACCATATATTTT	CASSPSSGNTIYF
-	TRBV27	TRBJ1-1	-	TGTGCCAGCAGTTCCCAATCCAGGGCCACTGAAGCTTTCTTT	CASSSQSRATEAFF
-	TRBV4-2	TRBJ2-1	TRBD2	TGTGCCAGCAGCCAAGAAAAACTAGCGAGACACAATGAGCAGTTCTTC	CASSQEKLARHNEQFF
-	TRBV5-6	TRBJ2-7	TRBD1	TGTGCCAGCAGCTTCCGGGACAGGGTCATCGAGCAGTACTTC	CASSFRDRVIEQYF
-	TRBV28	TRBJ1-5	-	TGTGCCAGCAGCTTAATCATTCTCAGGAAGGGGGTTCACAAGGGGAATCAGCCCCAGCATTTT	CASSLIILRKGVHKGNQPQHF
-	TRBV29-1	TRBJ2-5	TRBD1	TGCAGCGTTGCGCCTCGACAGGGGACGGGGGAGACCCAGTACTTC	CSVAPRQGTGETQYF
-	TRBV4-1	TRBJ1-1	-	TGCGCCAGCAGCCCTCAGGGGTCTGAAGCTTTCTTT	CASSPQGSEAFF
-	TRBV5-4	TRBJ1-5	-	TGTGCCAGCAGCGTCGGCGGGCGTGCTCAGCCCCAGCATTTT	CASSVGGRAQPQHF
-	TRBV2	TRBJ2-6	-	TGTGCCACTCCGGACAGACACTCTGGGGCCAACGTCCTGACTTTC	CATPDRHSGANVLTF
-	TRBV2	TRBJ2-7	-	TGTGCCAGCAGTATGGACAGAGCTTACGAGCAGTACTTC	CASSMDRAYEQYF
-	TRBV5-4	TRBJ1-1	TRBD1	TGTGCCAGCAGCTTGGAGCCGGGACAGGGGTTAACTGAAGCTTTCTTT	CASSLEPGQGLTEAFF
few	TRBV11-2	TRBJ2-7	-	TGTGCCAGCAGCTTAGATTTAACCGGGTCCCTCACGTCCTTC	CASSLDLTGSLTSF
once	TRBV19	TRBJ1-5	TRBD1	TGTGCCAGTAGACGCGACAGGGTCTATAGCAATCAGCCCCAGCATTTT	CASRRDRVYSNQPQHF
-	TRBV4-2	TRBJ2-7	-	TGTGCCAGCAGCCAAGAGTGGGGGGTGTCCTACGAGCAGTACTTC	CASSQEWGVSYEQYF
-	TRBV6-1	TRBJ1-5	TRBD1	TGTGCCAGCAGTGAATCTTCAGGGGGCGCGAGTCAGCCCCAGCATTTT	CASSESSGGASQPQHF
-	TRBV6-5	TRBJ1-3	TRBD1	TGTGCCAGCAGGACGACAGGGACAAACACCATATATTTT	CASRTTGTNTIYF
once	TRBV7-9	TRBJ1-4	-	TGTGCCAGCAGCTTAGTTTCAGGGAGGAGTGAAAAACTGTTTTTT	CASSLVSGRSEKLFF
-	TRBV5-1	TRBJ2-3	TRBD2	TGCGCCAGCAGCTGGGTCCCGCCGGGACTAGCGGGGGGGGTCTGGCAGTATTTT	CASSWVPPGLAGGVWQYF
-	TRBV18	TRBJ1-5	-	TGTGCCAGCTCACCATCGGGGGGTCAGCCCCAGCATTTT	CASSPSGGQPQHF
-	TRBV7-2	TRBJ1-2	TRBD1	TGTGCCAGCAGCTCGGACAGGTACTATGGCTACACCTTC	CASSSDRYYGYTF
-	TRBV2	TRBJ2-2	-	TGTGCCAGCAGTACCCGGTACGGGGAGCTGTTTTTT	CASSTRYGELFF
-	TRBV4-3	TRBJ1-3	-	TGCGCCAGCAGCCAAGGGTTTAGCGATTCTGGAAACACCATATATTTT	CASSQGFSDSGNTIYF
-	TRBV27	TRBJ1-2	-	TGTGCCAGCAGCCCGACGGACAGAGCTAACTATGGCTACACCTTC	CASSPTDRANYGYTF